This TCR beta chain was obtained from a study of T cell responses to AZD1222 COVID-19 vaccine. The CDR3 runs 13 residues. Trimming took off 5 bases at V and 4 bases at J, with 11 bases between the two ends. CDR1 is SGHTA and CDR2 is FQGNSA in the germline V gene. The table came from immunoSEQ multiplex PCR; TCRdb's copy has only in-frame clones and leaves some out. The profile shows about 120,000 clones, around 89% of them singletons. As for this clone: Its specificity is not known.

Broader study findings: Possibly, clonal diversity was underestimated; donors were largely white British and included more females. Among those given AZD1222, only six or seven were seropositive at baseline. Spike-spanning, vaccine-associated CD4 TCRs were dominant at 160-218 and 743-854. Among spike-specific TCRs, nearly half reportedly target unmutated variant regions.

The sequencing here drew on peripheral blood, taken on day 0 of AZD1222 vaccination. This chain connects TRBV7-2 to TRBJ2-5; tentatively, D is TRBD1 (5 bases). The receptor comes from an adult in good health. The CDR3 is CASSGRDPETQYF. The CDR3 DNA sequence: TGTGCCAGCAGCGGCAGGGATCCAGAGACCCAGTACTTC.